A single sample is the source of the 28 T cell receptor beta chains below, sequenced in a study of T-cell reconstitution after alpha-beta-depleted transplantation in children. Preparation of the TCRbeta library was carried out with unique molecular identifiers. One entry per CDR3 protein, called by TCRdb with MiXCR from the PCR reads. Among 450,000 to 600,000 distinct CDR3 sequences, 10% to 15% were seen once, and the ten largest hold over 2%. Specimen: PBMCs, mostly from graft donor cells, collected 360 days after TCRalphabeta/CD19-depleted stem cell transplant. These receptors all come from a male patient under 18 who had a stem cell transplant for acute myeloid leukemia, so the T cells may come from the graft donor.

This clonotype was found many times. This chain links TRBV4-3 with TRBJ2-3, with D perhaps TRBD1 (5 bases). V was shortened by 1 base and J by 4 bases, with 9 bases between the two germline ends. There are 14 residues in the CDR3. Germline V gene sequence: CDR1 LGHNA, CDR2 YSLEER. The CDR3 bases are TGCGCCAGCAGCCAAGCAGGGTCCGCAGATACGCAGTATTTT. It yields the protein CASSQAGSADTQYF.

The genes are TRBV7-3 and TRBJ2-3; the D is unclear. The CDR3 consists of 16 residues. CDR1 is SGHTA, CDR2 FQGTGA, per germline. The V end was cut by 3 bases, the J end by 0 bases, with 13 bases between. The CDR3 DNA reads TGTGCCAGCAGCTTTAAGCTAGGACCTAGCACAGATACGCAGTATTTT. Amino acid sequence: CASSFKLGPSTDTQYF.

The chain combines TRBV14 with TRBJ2-7, with TRBD1 matching 9 bases. The ends lost 4 bases at V and 3 bases at J; junction bases unmatched: 4. The germline CDR1 and CDR2 sequences are SGHDN and FVKESK. The CDR3 runs 14 residues. The CDR3 nucleotides are TGTGCCAGCAGCCGGACAGGGGCGATCTACGAGCAGTACTTC. This codes for CASSRTGAIYEQYF.

In its sample, this clonotype was seen many times. The gene calls are TRBV7-2 and TRBJ2-1, with a tentative D call TRBD2 (5 bases). V dropped 5 bases and J dropped 9 bases, with 20 bases sitting between them. CDR1 is SGHTA and CDR2 is FQGNSA in the germline V gene. The CDR3 consists of 15 residues. The CDR3: CASSPTVLVGGEQFF. The CDR3 DNA follows: TGTGCCAGCAGCCCCACAGTTCTAGTTGGAGGTGAGCAGTTCTTC.

The chain recombines TRBV7-8 with TRBJ2-3; 8 bases line up with TRBD2. Trimming cost V 0 bases and J 5 bases; bases outside gene matches: 10. Per the germline V gene, CDR1 is SGHVS and CDR2 is FQNEAQ. CDR3 length equals 17 residues. This CDR3 reads CASSLALLAGSQDTQYF. CDR3 coding DNA: TGTGCCAGCAGCTTAGCGCTGTTAGCGGGATCGCAAGATACGCAGTATTTT.

In this sample, this clonotype turned up many times. This chain joins TRBV6-1 and TRBJ2-2; D unclear. Per the germline V gene, CDR1 is MNHNS and CDR2 is SASEGT. The CDR3 contains 11 residues. The germline V and J ends were trimmed by 7 bases and 3 bases, with 3 bases remaining between them. The CDR3 protein is CASTYTGELFF. DNA for the CDR3: TGTGCCAGCACGTACACCGGGGAGCTGTTTTTT.

The chain combines TRBV20-1 with TRBJ1-2, with a tentative D call TRBD1 (5 bases). The V and J ends lost 5 bases and 6 bases respectively, with 10 bases between them. Germline V gene sequence: CDR1 DFQATT, CDR2 SNEGSKA (reference sequence). This CDR3 comprises 11 residues. The CDR3 region has the DNA TGCAGTGCTTCGTTAGGGGATGGCTACACCTTC. It is translated as CSASLGDGYTF.

This chain links TRBV12-3 or TRBV12-4 with TRBJ2-5, with TRBD2 matching 10 bases. This CDR3 is built from 14 residues. The J segment lost 4 bases and the V segment lost 7 bases, leaving 6 bases of the junction unmatched. CDR3: CASTSGRAAETQYF. In DNA, the CDR3 is TGTGCCAGCACAAGCGGGAGGGCCGCAGAGACCCAGTACTTC.

This clonotype has a handful of counts. The chain joins TRBV7-3 to TRBJ2-1; D not certain. Trimming removed 6 bases from V and 5 bases from J, with 17 bases in between. This CDR3 region has 15 residues. Germline V lookup: CDR1 SGHTA, CDR2 FQGTGA. This CDR3 is CASSHTGPRDNEQFF. In DNA form, the CDR3 reads TGTGCCAGCAGTCATACCGGGCCAAGGGACAATGAGCAGTTCTTC.

This clonotype was counted only a few times. This chain connects TRBV28 to TRBJ2-7; 10 bases map to TRBD1. CDR3 length: 16 amino acids. CDR1 MDHEN and CDR2 SYDVKM come from the germline V gene. J gave up 2 bases and V 5 bases, and 9 bases lay outside the gene matches. CDR3 residues: CASSPSGGTGAYEQYF. The DNA of the CDR3 is TGTGCCAGCAGTCCCTCAGGAGGGACAGGGGCCTACGAGCAGTACTTC.

This clonotype turned up a few times. V gene TRBV19 combines with J gene TRBJ2-7; 13 positions match TRBD2. Trimming removed 3 bases from V and 0 bases from J; junction bases left unmatched: 2. Germline V gene data show CDR1 as LNHDA and CDR2 as SQIVND (reference sequence). The CDR3 spans 16 residues. In DNA, the CDR3 is TGTGCCAGTAGTATCGGACTAGCGGGAGTCTCCTACGAGCAGTACTTC. Its translation is CASSIGLAGVSYEQYF.

The rearrangement links TRBV4-2 to TRBJ2-1, with 12 bases fitting TRBD2. Per the germline V gene, CDR1 is LGHNA and CDR2 is YNFKEQ. V lost 0 bases, J lost 7 bases, and 10 bases stayed unmatched. The CDR3 is made up of 18 amino acids. The CDR3 nucleotides read TGTGCCAGCAGCCAAGATGGCAGACTAGCGGGAGCAGTGAATGAGCAGTTCTTC. Residues: CASSQDGRLAGAVNEQFF.

The genes are TRBV7-3 and TRBJ2-3; TRBD2 aligns across 8 bases. CDR1 is SGHTA and CDR2 is FQGTGA in the germline V gene. V dropped 1 base and J dropped 4; count of bases not matched to a gene: 16. The CDR3 has 19 residues. Written as DNA, the CDR3 is TGTGCCAGCAGCTTAAACCACCCCGGGCTACTAGCGGTTGCAGATACGCAGTATTTT. It encodes CASSLNHPGLLAVADTQYF.

This clonotype has just a few counts. The chain is built from TRBV19 and TRBJ2-3; 8 bases line up with TRBD1. Per germline, CDR1 LNHDA and CDR2 SQIVND (reference sequence). V gave up 4 bases and J gave up 3 bases; unmatched junction bases: 6. The length of the CDR3 is 15 residues. This chain's CDR3 is CASSTPGGATDTQYF. The CDR3 DNA follows: TGTGCCAGTAGTACCCCAGGGGGCGCTACAGATACGCAGTATTTT.

The rearrangement joins TRBV29-1 to TRBJ1-4, with TRBD1 matching over 8 bases. The CDR3 loop spans 14 amino acids. V shed 6 bases, J shed 5 bases, and the junction held 8 bases outside the gene matches. The germline V gene has CDR1 SQVTM and CDR2 ANQGSEA. CDR3 region: CSVGQGARNEKLFF. CDR3 bases: TGCAGCGTCGGCCAGGGGGCACGAAATGAAAAACTGTTTTTT. The entire variable domain, with the rest obtained from reference TRBV29-1 and TRBJ1-4, is as follows: SAVISQKPSRDICQRGTSLTIQCQVDSQVTMMFWYRQQPGQSLTLIATANQGSEATYESGFVIDKFPISRPNLTFSTLTVSNMSPEDSSIYLCSVGQGARNEKLFFGSGTQLSVL.

This clonotype was seen many times. The DNA of the CDR3 is TGCAGTGCTACTAGCGGGAGGGCCGGGAACCAAGAGACCCAGTACTTC. It encodes CSATSGRAGNQETQYF. The chain uses TRBV20-1 and TRBJ2-5; 12 bases are shared with TRBD2. Germline CDR1 is DFQATT and CDR2 is SNEGSKA (reference sequence). This CDR3 contains 16 residues. With V trimmed by 4 bases and J by 0 bases, 6 bases remained unmatched.

This clonotype showed up just a few times. The chain uses TRBV20-1 and TRBJ2-7, with 16 bases aligning to TRBD2. The CDR3 has 17 amino acids. Per the germline V gene, CDR1 is DFQATT and CDR2 is SNEGSKA (reference sequence). The ends lost 5 bases at V and 0 bases at J; junction bases unmatched: 7. Written as DNA, the CDR3 is TGCAGTGCTCAGGGACTAGCGGGAGGGCCGGGCTCCTACGAGCAGTACTTC. It yields the protein CSAQGLAGGPGSYEQYF.

The rearrangement links TRBV15 to TRBJ2-7; tentative D call: TRBD1 (5 bases). The CDR3 consists of 13 residues. V lost 2 bases and J 5 bases, leaving 10 bases between the germline ends. The germline gives CDR1 LNHNV, CDR2 YYDKDF (reference sequence). The CDR3 region is CATSRLQDNEQYF. In DNA form, the CDR3 reads TGTGCCACCAGCAGACTTCAGGACAACGAGCAGTACTTC.

Note on this clonotype: A clone one base away is much larger, so this may be a read error. The gene calls are TRBV29-1 and TRBJ2-7, with D unresolved. The germline CDR1 and CDR2 sequences are SQVTM and ANQGSEA. This CDR3 is built from 15 residues. The DNA of the CDR3 is TGCGGCACCCGAGGCAACTCTGGGAAGCCCTACGAGCAGTACTTC. Amino acid sequence: CGTRGNSGKPYEQYF.

This clonotype was picked up a small number of times. The chain combines TRBV12-3 or TRBV12-4 with TRBJ2-7; D is undetermined. The CDR3 extends over 15 amino acids. Trimming removed 6 bases at V and 2 bases at J, with 17 bases between. As DNA, the CDR3 is TGTGCCAGCAGCCCTGTGACCTGGTCCCCCTACGAGCAGTACTTC. This sequence encodes CASSPVTWSPYEQYF.

This clonotype appeared many times. The chain links TRBV10-3 to TRBJ2-3, with D possibly TRBD2 on 6 matching bases. V dropped 10 bases and J dropped 4 bases, with 18 bases sitting between them. CDR1 ENHRY and CDR2 SYGVKD come from the germline V gene. The CDR3 length is 14 residues. CDR3 sequence reads: CATRGEERPDTQYF. CDR3 nucleotide sequence: TGTGCCACCCGAGGGGAGGAGCGTCCAGATACGCAGTATTTT.

This clonotype was detected a few times. This chain connects TRBV7-3 to TRBJ2-7; 13 positions agree with TRBD2. The CDR3 is made up of 17 amino acids. Trimming cost V 5 bases and J 5 bases; bases outside gene matches: 12. Germline loops: CDR1 SGHTA, CDR2 FQGTGA. CDR3: CASSPHPRLAGGHEQYF. For the CDR3, the DNA is TGTGCCAGCAGCCCACATCCTCGACTAGCGGGGGGCCACGAGCAGTACTTC.

The chain combines TRBV12-3 or TRBV12-4 with TRBJ2-7, with D hard to call. CDR3 size: 13 residues. Trimming left V 6 bases short and J 1 base short, with 10 bases between. The CDR3 reads CASSFEWSYEQYF. For the CDR3, the DNA is TGTGCCAGCAGCTTCGAATGGTCCTACGAGCAGTACTTC.

This clonotype showed up many times. The rearrangement uses TRBV2 and TRBJ2-2, with D hard to call. Trimming stripped 6 bases from V and 0 bases from J, with 8 bases between. The CDR3 is made up of 14 amino acids. Germline CDR1 is SNHLY and CDR2 is FYNNEI. CDR3 in amino acids: CASRPFTNTGELFF. The CDR3, as DNA: TGTGCCAGCAGACCCTTTACGAACACCGGGGAGCTGTTTTTT.

A few counts support this clonotype. The rearrangement links TRBV12-3 or TRBV12-4 to TRBJ2-1; D might be TRBD2 (6 bases). The V end was cut by 7 bases, the J end by 5 bases, with 18 bases between. The CDR3 contains 15 residues. CDR3 protein: CASIKHLASDNEQFF. The DNA of the CDR3 is TGTGCCAGCATCAAACACCTAGCGTCCGACAATGAGCAGTTCTTC.

This clonotype was recorded only once. The V and J genes are TRBV12-5 and TRBJ2-2; D may correspond to TRBD1 or TRBD2 (5 bases each). Deletions cut 6 bases from V and 1 base from J, with 15 bases between. Germline CDR1 is LGHNT and CDR2 is FRNRAP. The CDR3 consists of 16 residues. CDR3 nucleotide sequence: TGTGCTAGTGGCCAGGGAGACCCAATGAACACCGGGGAGCTGTTTTTT. Protein sequence: CASGQGDPMNTGELFF.

The chain combines TRBV29-1 with TRBJ2-7; possibly TRBD1 for D (6 bases). V was shortened by 5 bases and J by 3 bases, with 11 bases between the two germline ends. Germline CDR1 is SQVTM and CDR2 is ANQGSEA. The CDR3 has 12 residues. The CDR3 protein is CSVKQGFYEQYF. CDR3 coding DNA: TGCAGCGTTAAACAGGGATTCTACGAGCAGTACTTC.

This clonotype showed up just a few times. This sequence joins TRBV27 and TRBJ2-1, with D perhaps matching TRBD2 (6 bases). The germline V and J ends were trimmed by 3 bases and 5 bases, with 14 bases remaining between them. This CDR3 has 15 amino acids. CDR1 and CDR2 from the germline V gene are MNHEY and SMNVEV (reference sequence). The CDR3 DNA reads TGTGCCAGCAGTTTTGGAGGGAGACTTAACAATGAGCAGTTCTTC. This encodes CASSFGGRLNNEQFF.